The following is a TCR beta chain sequence with its context. This clone has a single count. It has no known antigen specificity. No base-level quality is on record; no much larger clone is a single base apart. The donors belonged to the validation cohort of 120 subjects, which was separate from the approximately 660-subject first cohort. Library method: the immunoSEQ multiplex PCR assay. The source study handled its data this way. A statistical classification framework was developed to diagnose cytomegalovirus status using the catalog of TCR beta chain sequences. In its TCRdb copy, this immuneACCESS table keeps in-frame sequences only and misses some clones. Where compared with another copy, unresolved V genes explain less than half of these, and the others have no known cause. That table furnishes V, J and clone size, whereas the DNA furnished D and trimming. The sample table contains roughly 60,000 clones; only one count was recorded for 90% to 95% of them. Of the sample, roughly 6.3% falls within the top ten clones.

The entry originates in a study of cytomegalovirus exposure and HLA in healthy donors (TCRdb year 2017). Study-level background: According to a later analysis, the approximately 120 validation repertoires were produced on the same platform as the 666 repertoires of the first cohort. The study aimed to test whether cataloging public T cell receptors could reveal signatures of past pathogen exposure. Besides the first cohort of around 700 subjects, a separate validation cohort made up of 120 different subjects was used. To predict cytomegalovirus infection status, the study brought together high-throughput TCR immunosequencing, statistical association of individual TCRs with disease status, and machine learning. Broader findings and caveats from the paper: A later analysis found that TCRs clustered in the first cohort also tended to co-occur in the roughly 120 validation repertoires, with approximately 94% of cluster scores above 0. The study listed over 150 TCR beta chains as associated with cytomegalovirus. Most TCR sequences were observed very rarely across donors, whereas some public TCRs were present in many individuals. The authors suggested that the approach could potentially be extended to other disease states and immunological phenotypes. All 120 or so repertoires were used to score co-occurrence in the validation cohort in a later analysis, because that analysis had no HLA typing for the cohort. Cytomegalovirus status was reported to be diagnosed by the classifier with high specificity and sensitivity in both the original and validation cohorts. A few of the identified cytomegalovirus-associated TCR beta chains were confirmed in vitro to be specific for cytomegalovirus antigens.

V and J are truncated by 6 bases and 2 bases respectively, leaving an intervening sequence of 13 bases. Per the germline V gene, ENHRY is the CDR1 and SYGVKD is the CDR2. Counted from cysteine to phenylalanine, this CDR3 has 15 amino acids. The DNA shown is the 45-base CDR3, in frame from base 1. The rearrangement combines TRBV10-3 with TRBJ2-2, and perhaps TRBD1 as D gene, on 6 matching bases. Sequenced input: PBMCs. The clonotype comes from a woman aged 18 to 35 in good health and CMV-seropositive. The base sequence is TGTGCCATCAGACCGACACAGGGAAACACCGGGGAGCTGTTTTTT. The translation is CAIRPTQGNTGELFF.